These 9 T cell receptor beta chains were all obtained from the same sample, sequenced in a study of shared clonotypes between healthy human individuals. In the naive CD8 group, cells lacked CD45RO and were positively selected for CCR7, so terminally differentiated effector memory CD45RA+ cells were left out. TCRdb's table, derived via immunoSEQ multiplex PCR, lists solely in-frame clones and lacks some. The sample shows over 2,000,000 clones, around 93% of them seen only once. The specimen was naive CD8+ T cells from PBMCs. The receptors were gathered from a man aged 18 to 29 in good health. Some clones in this sample may be carry-over from other donors' samples.

To note about this clone: Distinct nucleotide sequences in the sample also encode this CDR3. For the CDR3, the DNA is TGTGCCAGCAGCGTAGAAACAGGAGCCTACGAGCAGTACTTC. This codes for CASSVETGAYEQYF. V usage is TRBV9 and J usage is TRBJ2-7, with D maybe TRBD1 (5 bases). Trimming took off 0 bases at V and 2 bases at J, with 9 bases between the two ends. The CDR3 is 14 amino acids. Germline CDR1 reads SGDLS; CDR2 reads YYNGEE. The full variable domain, with the rest looked up from reference TRBV9 and TRBJ2-7, is DSGVTQTPKHLITATGQRVTLRCSPRSGDLSVYWYQQSLDQGLQFLIQYYNGEERAKGNILERFSAQQFPDLHSELNLSSLELGDSALYFCASSVETGAYEQYFGPGTRLTVT.

The gene calls are TRBV10-1 and TRBJ2-7; D call uncertain. CDR1 and CDR2 from the germline V gene are WNHNN and SYGVQD (reference sequence). With 0 bases removed from V and 2 bases from J, the gap between germline ends came to 14 bases. This CDR3 comprises 16 residues. The CDR3 region is CASSESKLAHAYEQYF. Here the CDR3 DNA reads TGCGCCAGCAGTGAGTCGAAACTCGCTCACGCCTACGAGCAGTACTTC.

V usage is TRBV28 and J usage is TRBJ1-5; TRBD1 aligns across 7 bases. J gave up 1 base and V 8 bases, and 5 bases lay outside the gene matches. From germline, CDR1 is MDHEN and CDR2 SYDVKM. CDR3 length: 14 residues. CDR3 protein: CASLLGQSNQPQHF. The CDR3 DNA follows: TGTGCCAGCCTTTTGGGACAGAGCAATCAGCCCCAGCATTTT.

A word on this clone: An end of the junction does not agree with germline; a read error may underlie this. The rearrangement links TRBV27 to TRBJ2-3, with TRBD1 matching over 11 bases. The germline CDR1 and CDR2 sequences are MNHEY and SMNVEV (reference sequence). The CDR3 contains 13 residues. The DNA of the CDR3 is TGTGCCAGCCGGGACAGGGGGACAGGTACGCAGTATTTT. Encoded protein: CASRDRGTGTQYF.

The chain carries TRBV7-9 and TRBJ1-2; no clear D. V shed 0 bases and J shed 2 bases, with 10 bases lying between them. Germline CDR1 and CDR2: SEHNR and FQNEAQ (reference sequence). This CDR3 region has 15 residues. The CDR3 protein is CASSLALEGNYGYTF. The CDR3 coding sequence is TGTGCCAGCAGCTTAGCGCTCGAAGGCAACTATGGCTACACCTTC. The whole variable domain, remainder taken from reference TRBV7-9 and TRBJ1-2, is DTGVSQNPRHKITKRGQNVTFRCDPISEHNRLYWYRQTLGQGPEFLTYFQNEAQLEKSRLLSDRFSAERPKGSFSTLEIQRTEQGDSAMYLCASSLALEGNYGYTFGSGTRLTVV.

The CDR3 loop is CASSTLEGDSRNGEQYF. The CDR3 DNA is TGTGCCAGCAGTACTCTCGAGGGGGACTCAAGAAACGGCGAGCAGTACTTC. V usage is TRBV28 and J usage is TRBJ2-7; the D gene could be TRBD1 or TRBD2 (6 bases each). V lost 5 bases to trimming and J lost 6 bases, with 26 bases between them. Germline V gene data show CDR1 as MDHEN and CDR2 as SYDVKM. CDR3 length equals 17 residues.

V usage is TRBV4-1 and J usage is TRBJ2-1; TRBD2 aligns across 9 bases. V was clipped by 1 base and J by 2 bases; unmatched bases: 6. Per the germline V gene, CDR1 is MGHRA and CDR2 is YSYEKL. This CDR3 contains 17 residues. CDR3 amino acids: CASSQVGGRAPYNEQFF. CDR3 sequence (DNA): TGCGCCAGCAGCCAAGTGGGCGGGAGGGCCCCCTACAATGAGCAGTTCTTC.

This clone was counted between two and nine times. The V and J genes are TRBV13 and TRBJ1-1, with D uncertain. Trimming took off 1 base at V and 7 bases at J, with 7 bases between the two ends. From germline, CDR1 is PRHDT and CDR2 FYEKMQ (reference sequence). The CDR3 runs to 12 residues. CDR3 sequence reads: CASSLVRFEAFF. CDR3 DNA: TGTGCCAGCAGCTTAGTACGGTTTGAAGCTTTCTTT.

The chain couples TRBV7-9 to TRBJ2-3, with 9 bases aligning to TRBD2. After removal of 5 bases from V and 3 bases from J, the junction contained 9 bases not matched to a gene. This CDR3 is built from 16 residues. Germline CDR1 reads SEHNR; CDR2 reads FQNEAQ (reference sequence). The CDR3 here is CASSPPRGGETDTQYF. The CDR3 bases are TGTGCCAGCAGCCCGCCCCGCGGGGGGGAGACAGATACGCAGTATTTT. Supplemented by reference TRBV7-9 and TRBJ2-3, the full variable domain reads DTGVSQNPRHKITKRGQNVTFRCDPISEHNRLYWYRQTLGQGPEFLTYFQNEAQLEKSRLLSDRFSAERPKGSFSTLEIQRTEQGDSAMYLCASSPPRGGETDTQYFGPGTRLTVL.